The 10 T cell receptor beta chains below come from one sample, sequenced in a study of T cell changes during pregnancy in multiple sclerosis. The method was immunoSEQ multiplex PCR; TCRdb's version includes in-frame clones alone and lacks a portion of them. The sample holds approximately 37,000 clones, roughly 94% seen once. Sequences were derived from peripheral blood, sampled in the third trimester of pregnancy. The receptors come from a female donor with multiple sclerosis, enrolled in a pregnancy study.

This clone was seen just once. The chain has TRBV7-2 and TRBJ2-4, with 9 bases fitting TRBD1. Germline-derived CDR1 and CDR2 are SGHTA and FQGNSA. Trimming removed 5 bases from V and 3 bases from J; junction bases left unmatched: 5. The CDR3 loop spans 15 amino acids. The CDR3 reads CASSTPGQGKNIQYF. Here the CDR3 DNA reads TGTGCCAGCAGCACCCCGGGACAGGGCAAAAACATTCAGTACTTC.

This chain uses TRBV10-3 with TRBJ2-2; 7 nucleotides align to TRBD1. Germline loops: CDR1 ENHRY, CDR2 SYGVKD. The CDR3 is 16 amino acids. With 6 bases clipped from V and 1 base from J, the junction kept 8 bases outside the gene matches. The DNA for the CDR3 is TGTGCCATCAGCAAAACCGGGACAGAGAACACCGGGGAGCTGTTTTTT. Protein product: CAISKTGTENTGELFF.

The rearrangement uses TRBV13 and TRBJ2-5, with D possibly TRBD2 on 6 matching bases. CDR1 and CDR2 (germline): PRHDT, FYEKMQ (reference sequence). This CDR3 spans 18 amino acids. V was cut by 5 bases and J by 5 bases, with 27 bases left in between. CDR3: CASSPGTRDPTAGETQYF. The CDR3 region has the DNA TGTGCCAGCAGCCCAGGGACGCGGGACCCTACGGCAGGGGAGACCCAGTACTTC.

This sequence joins TRBV13 and TRBJ2-7, with 12 bases lining up with TRBD2. This CDR3 contains 19 residues. J lost 0 bases, V lost 6 bases, and 15 bases had no gene match. Germline assignment: CDR1 PRHDT and CDR2 FYEKMQ (reference sequence). The DNA of the CDR3 is TGTGCCAGCAGTCAAATCACCGGGACTAGCGGGCCCCTCTCCTACGAGCAGTACTTC. This encodes CASSQITGTSGPLSYEQYF.

This sequence joins TRBV5-8 and TRBJ2-7; 7 bases are shared with TRBD1. Per the germline V gene, CDR1 is SGHTS and CDR2 is YDEGEE. V dropped 4 bases and J dropped 4; count of bases not matched to a gene: 11. The CDR3 has 15 amino acids. The CDR3 DNA reads TGTGCCAGCAGCCGGAACGACAGGGAATGGTACGAGCAGTACTTC. Encoded protein: CASSRNDREWYEQYF. The full variable domain, its missing parts supplied by reference TRBV5-8 and TRBJ2-7, is EAGVTQSPTHLIKTRGQQATLRCSPISGHTSVYWYQQALGLGLQFLLWYDEGEERNRGNFPPRFSGRQFPNYSSELNVNALELEDSALYLCASSRNDREWYEQYFGPGTRLTVT.

V gene TRBV5-5 combines with J gene TRBJ2-5; TRBD2 aligns across 16 bases. J was trimmed by 5 bases and V by 6 bases; bases with no gene match: 19. The CDR3 covers 20 residues. Germline V gene sequence: CDR1 SGHKS, CDR2 YYEKEE (reference sequence). CDR3 sequence (DNA): TGTGCCAGCACCTCACCCATCGGGACTAGCGGGAGGGCGTTCCTGGAGACCCAGTACTTC. This sequence encodes CASTSPIGTSGRAFLETQYF.

V gene TRBV27 combines with J gene TRBJ1-2, with TRBD1 matching over 9 bases. CDR3 length: 17 residues. The V gene's germline CDR1 is MNHEY and CDR2 SMNVEV (reference sequence). The ends lost 3 bases at V and 4 bases at J; junction bases unmatched: 12. CDR3 protein: CASSLTRTGETSYGYTF. The CDR3 nucleotides are TGTGCCAGCAGTTTGACTAGGACAGGGGAAACCAGCTATGGCTACACCTTC.

This sequence joins TRBV10-3 and TRBJ2-7; D possibly corresponds to TRBD1 (5 bases). The CDR3 extends over 12 amino acids. Germline CDR1 and CDR2: ENHRY and SYGVKD. V was shortened by 5 bases and J by 6 bases, with 11 bases between the two germline ends. CDR3 protein: CAISQPTGEQYF. For the CDR3, the DNA is TGTGCCATCAGTCAACCCACAGGCGAGCAGTACTTC.

The chain carries TRBV14 and TRBJ2-5, with 8 bases identical to TRBD1. Per germline, CDR1 SGHDN and CDR2 FVKESK. J gave up 1 base and V 0 bases, and 7 bases lay outside the gene matches. The CDR3 covers 17 residues. For the CDR3, the DNA is TGTGCCAGCAGCCAAGAAAACTACAGGGGGTTCCAAGAGACCCAGTACTTC. This gives the protein CASSQENYRGFQETQYF.

This clone was seen a single time. The rearrangement uses TRBV18 and TRBJ1-1, with 8 bases identical to TRBD1. The V segment lost 3 bases and the J segment 5 bases; nucleotides outside the gene matches: 8. The CDR3 consists of 15 residues. The germline CDR1 and CDR2 sequences are KGHSH and LQKENI. CDR3 protein: CASSPLGQGGTEAFF. CDR3 DNA sequence: TGTGCCAGCTCACCCCTCGGACAGGGTGGAACTGAAGCTTTCTTT.